Following are 17 T cell receptor beta chains from one sample sequenced in a study of molecular identifiers for immune sequencing clone quantification. Each CDR3 protein gets one entry after TCRdb re-called the PCR reads with MiXCR. The sample has nearly 650,000 distinct CDR3 sequences, roughly 23% seen once. Sequenced input: naive CD8+ T cells from blood, with Jurkat cell RNA spiked in. Subset defined: FACS-sorted CD8+CD4-CCR7+CD45RA+ naive T cells. The origin of the receptors is a human donor in good health. Some libraries in this study had Jurkat cell RNA spiked in.

With respect to this clonotype: Here the CDR3 omits its conserved ending phenylalanine or tryptophan, so a read error is the likely source. CDR3 sequence reads: CASSVGTGDQETQYI. For the CDR3, the DNA is TGTGCCAGCAGCGTAGGCACAGGGGACCAAGAGACCCAGTACATC. V and J are TRBV9 and TRBJ2-5; 7 bases are shared with TRBD1. Germline V gene lookup returns CDR1 SGDLS and CDR2 YYNGEE. J was trimmed by 0 bases and V by 0 bases; bases with no gene match: 2. The CDR3 covers 15 residues.

This clonotype was detected ten times or more. The J gene is TRBJ2-7, the V gene TRBV4-3; D assignment may be TRBD1 or TRBD2 (5 bases each). Germline V gives CDR1 LGHNA, CDR2 YSLEER. V lost 0 bases to trimming and J lost 0 bases, with 18 bases between them. The CDR3 runs 18 residues. The DNA of the CDR3 is TGCGCCAGCAGCCAAGATTCTCCCGCAGGGAGTAGCTCCTACGAGCAGTACTTC. Amino acids: CASSQDSPAGSSSYEQYF.

This chain joins TRBV6-5 and TRBJ1-1; 7 bases match TRBD1. The CDR3 is 13 amino acids. After removal of 2 bases from V and 4 bases from J, the junction contained 1 base not matched to a gene. Germline assignment: CDR1 MNHEY and CDR2 SVGAGI. As DNA, the CDR3 is TGTGCCAGCAGTTACGACAGGGCCACTGAAGCTTTCTTT. This translates into CASSYDRATEAFF.

At least ten counts were recorded for this clonotype. The genes are TRBV18 and TRBJ2-5, with D unresolved. CDR3 length equals 14 residues. V dropped 5 bases and J dropped 0 bases, with 10 bases sitting between them. Germline CDR1 reads KGHSH; CDR2 reads LQKENI. This CDR3 is CASSAATYQETQYF. CDR3 DNA sequence: TGTGCCAGCTCAGCCGCTACCTACCAAGAGACCCAGTACTTC.

V usage is TRBV3-2 and J usage is TRBJ2-2; the table gives TRBD1 as D, unverified against the DNA. TRBV3-2 counts as a pseudogene. CDR3 size: 14 residues. CDR3 nucleotide sequence: TGTGCCAGCAGCTTGGGACAGGGGGCCGAGGAGCTGTTTTTT. It codes for CASSLGQGAEELFF.

This clonotype has at least ten counts. The gene calls are TRBV6-5 and TRBJ1-4; a weak D match, TRBD1 (6 bases). Trimming cost V 0 bases and J 0 bases, with 11 bases left between them. The germline V gene encodes CDR1 MNHEY and CDR2 SVGAGI. The CDR3 is 17 amino acids. The chain's CDR3 is CASSYSTGPSTNEKLFF. In DNA form, the CDR3 reads TGTGCCAGCAGTTACTCGACAGGTCCTTCAACTAATGAAAAACTGTTTTTT.

V is TRBV7-9 and J is TRBJ2-7, with 13 bases that match TRBD2. Germline-derived CDR1 and CDR2 are SEHNR and FQNEAQ (reference sequence). The CDR3 is 17 amino acids. V dropped 4 bases and J dropped 2; count of bases not matched to a gene: 8. CDR3 protein: CASSSGLAGEFAYEQYF. For the CDR3, the DNA is TGTGCCAGCAGCTCCGGACTAGCGGGAGAATTCGCCTACGAGCAGTACTTC. The whole variable domain, filled in from reference TRBV7-9 and TRBJ2-7, reads DTGVSQNPRHKITKRGQNVTFRCDPISEHNRLYWYRQTLGQGPEFLTYFQNEAQLEKSRLLSDRFSAERPKGSFSTLEIQRTEQGDSAMYLCASSSGLAGEFAYEQYFGPGTRLTVT.

This clonotype appeared many times. This chain links TRBV7-9 with TRBJ2-7; a weak D match, TRBD2 (6 bases). Germline V lookup: CDR1 SEHNR, CDR2 FQNEAQ (reference sequence). The CDR3 length is 13 residues. Trimming took 4 bases from V and 4 from J, leaving 11 bases between them. The CDR3 here is CASSSAGSYEQYF. The CDR3 bases are TGTGCCAGCAGCTCCGCGGGGTCTTACGAGCAGTACTTC. The entire variable domain, with the rest obtained from reference TRBV7-9 and TRBJ2-7, is as follows: DTGVSQNPRHKITKRGQNVTFRCDPISEHNRLYWYRQTLGQGPEFLTYFQNEAQLEKSRLLSDRFSAERPKGSFSTLEIQRTEQGDSAMYLCASSSAGSYEQYFGPGTRLTVT.

On this clonotype itself: This may stem from a read error, because a much larger clone lies one nucleotide away. The CDR3 spells CAISEGQGLAEAFF. The DNA for the CDR3 is TGTGCCATCAGTGAAGGACAGGGGCTGGCTGAAGCTTTCTTT. The chain links TRBV10-3 to TRBJ1-1; 9 positions agree with TRBD1. CDR1 and CDR2 (germline): ENHRY, SYGVKD. This CDR3 contains 14 residues. The junction had 5 bases not matched to a gene; V was cut back by 3 bases and J by 6 bases.

The genes are TRBV7-9 and TRBJ1-5; 7 nucleotides align to TRBD1. V shed 5 bases, J shed 5 bases, and the junction held 6 bases outside the gene matches. The CDR3 is 14 amino acids. Germline V gene sequence: CDR1 SEHNR, CDR2 FQNEAQ (reference sequence). The CDR3: CASSLTGTDQPQHF. Written as DNA, the CDR3 is TGTGCCAGCAGCCTGACAGGGACGGATCAGCCCCAGCATTTT.

The chain recombines TRBV6-6 with TRBJ1-5, with 8 nucleotides matching TRBD1. Per germline, CDR1 MNHNY and CDR2 SVGAGI (reference sequence). CDR3 length: 14 residues. V was pared by 7 bases and J by 5 bases, with 7 bases of the junction left unmatched. The CDR3 region is CASTPDRAYQPQHF. CDR3 DNA: TGTGCCAGCACCCCGGACAGGGCCTATCAGCCCCAGCATTTT.

In DNA, the CDR3 is TGCGCCAGCAGCCATTCGAGGGGGGACACCGGGGAGCTGTTTTTT. Translating gives CASSHSRGDTGELFF. J is TRBJ2-2 and V is TRBV4-3; D may match TRBD1 or TRBD2 (6 bases each). Germline values: CDR1 LGHNA, CDR2 YSLEER. V shed 3 bases and J shed 3 bases, with 11 bases lying between them. The CDR3 is made up of 15 amino acids.

In this sample, this clonotype turned up a few times. The chain recombines TRBV7-8 with TRBJ2-3, with D unclear. V was clipped by 1 base and J by 0 bases, with 17 bases between them. The CDR3 is 18 residues long. Germline CDR1 is SGHVS and CDR2 is FQNEAQ. DNA for the CDR3: TGTGCCAGCAGCTTAGAGAATGCCCTAGTGGGGAGCACAGATACGCAGTATTTT. The encoded protein is CASSLENALVGSTDTQYF.

This clonotype has only a few counts. The chain combines TRBV28 with TRBJ1-4, with TRBD1 as a possible D gene (5 bases). The CDR3 contains 15 residues. From germline, CDR1 is MDHEN and CDR2 SYDVKM. V lost 3 bases and J lost 4, with 12 bases in between. The CDR3 region is CASSLWGDHNEKLFF. DNA for the CDR3: TGTGCCAGCAGTTTGTGGGGGGACCATAATGAAAAACTGTTTTTT.

The chain couples TRBV29-1 to TRBJ2-5, with a tentative D call TRBD1 (6 bases). The CDR3 extends over 14 amino acids. V lost 2 bases and J lost 7, with 17 bases in between. Germline CDR1 is SQVTM and CDR2 is ANQGSEA. This chain's CDR3 is CSVEPSGTGSTQYF. The CDR3 region has the DNA TGCAGCGTTGAACCCTCCGGCACAGGGTCGACCCAGTACTTC.

A few counts support this clonotype. The genes are TRBV19 and TRBJ2-1; 10 bases line up with TRBD2. Unmatched junction bases numbered 10, after V lost 7 bases and J lost 7 bases. The CDR3 loop spans 15 amino acids. The V gene's germline CDR1 is LNHDA and CDR2 SQIVND (reference sequence). For the CDR3, the DNA is TGTGCCAGTACTAGGGGGCTAGCGGGAGTAAATGAGCAGTTCTTC. Residues: CASTRGLAGVNEQFF.

This clonotype showed up many times. The chain links TRBV3-1 to TRBJ2-2; D gene uncertain. Per the germline V gene, CDR1 is LGHDT and CDR2 is YNNKEL (reference sequence). Trimming cost V 6 bases and J 6 bases, with 8 bases left between them. The CDR3 runs to 12 residues. The CDR3 region is CASSDNPGELFF. The CDR3 nucleotides read TGTGCCAGCAGTGATAATCCCGGGGAGCTGTTTTTT.